Sequencing of this T cell receptor beta chain was carried out in a study of human T cells and chemical hapten exposure. In the study overall: Patients, a majority of them female, were diagnosed with alopecia areata, totalis or universalis.

V was pared by 4 bases and J by 10 bases, with 14 bases between. Looked up from germline, CDR1 is LGHDT and CDR2 is YNNKEL (reference sequence). CDR3 size: 14 residues. TCRdb re-called the RACE reads through MiXCR, storing one row per CDR3 protein. The sample consists of more than 100,000 distinct CDR3 sequences, less than 15% of them appearing once. Regarding time point: pre-sensitization, week 0. The treatment: therapeutic diphenylcyclopropenone sensitization with weekly scalp DPC. This receptor was taken from a woman aged 18-29 years with alopecia areata. Some clones in this sample may be carry-over from other donors' samples. V and J are TRBV3-1 and TRBJ1-6; D unresolved. Sequencing used whole blood, obtained in connection with sensitization to the hapten diphenylcyclopropenone (DPC). The CDR3 DNA sequence: TGTGCCAGCAGCCTCCGGGCTACGAGCTCACCCCTCCACTTT. Its protein product is CASSLRATSSPLHF.